This T cell receptor (beta chain) was captured by sequencing in a study of T cells in Graves' hyperthyroidism and ophthalmopathy. The study, taken as a whole, reports: Researchers found most expanded thyroid clonotypes above 0.001 in blood as well.

This clonotype was detected only once. The antigen is undetermined. A read error is likely, as this CDR3 ends without the conserved phenylalanine or tryptophan. Participants, patients aged 18 to 65, had newly diagnosed hyperthyroidism with a duration under 2 months. Regions amplified from RNA transcripts were the TCR beta CDR3 regions. The TCR CDR3 was amplified in a first-round RT-PCR using the HTBI primer set. Using its own MiXCR run on the multiplex PCR reads, TCRdb lists one record per CDR3 protein. The top ten clones hold 70% to 75% of a sample with about 400,000 distinct CDR3 sequences, approximately 25% of them seen once. The sequence derives from a man in his forties or fifties with Graves' hyperthyroidism. The specimen was blood.

The CDR3 loop is CASSQTGYSYEQYL. Here the CDR3 DNA reads TGTGCCAGCAGTCAGACAGGGTACAGCTACGAGCAGTACCTC. The chain has TRBV12-3 or TRBV12-4 and TRBJ2-7; 7 bases align to TRBD1. This CDR3 region has 14 residues. V dropped 5 bases and J dropped 3; count of bases not matched to a gene: 7.